A single sample gave rise to the 20 T cell receptor beta chains below, sequenced in a study of cytomegalovirus exposure and HLA in healthy donors. Primers included in the PCR were 60 Vbeta and 13 Jbeta primers. Here immunoSEQ multiplex PCR was the method, and the copy in TCRdb shows in-frame clones only, minus some. This table holds about 120,000 clones, more than 75% found once. The sample taken for sequencing was PBMCs. The receptors originated from a woman aged 40 to 55 in good health and CMV-seropositive.

This chain joins TRBV30 and TRBJ2-4; 7 nucleotides line up with TRBD1. From germline, CDR1 is GTSNPN and CDR2 SVGIG (reference sequence). The junction had 7 bases not matched to a gene; V was cut back by 5 bases and J by 3 bases. CDR3 length equals 14 residues. The CDR3 loop reads CAWRQGLGKNIQYF. CDR3 bases: TGTGCCTGGCGACAGGGTCTGGGCAAAAACATTCAGTACTTC.

The chain has TRBV5-1 and TRBJ2-3, with D uncertain. CDR3 length: 13 amino acids. Trimming cost V 6 bases and J 1 base, with 9 bases left between them. The germline gives CDR1 SGHRS, CDR2 YFSETQ. The CDR3 bases are TGCGCCAGCAAACGACGGGGCACAGATACGCAGTATTTT. Encoded protein: CASKRRGTDTQYF.

This chain joins TRBV5-1 and TRBJ2-3, with D maybe TRBD2 (7 bases). V lost 0 bases and J 3 bases, leaving 11 bases between the germline ends. Germline CDR1 is SGHRS and CDR2 is YFSETQ. The CDR3 covers 15 residues. The CDR3 reads CASSLDRGATDTQYF. DNA for the CDR3: TGCGCCAGCAGCTTGGACCGGGGGGCAACAGATACGCAGTATTTT.

This chain uses TRBV7-3 with TRBJ1-4, with 8 positions matching TRBD1. Trimming removed 5 bases from V and 3 bases from J; junction bases left unmatched: 5. CDR1 SGHTA and CDR2 FQGTGA come from the germline V gene. The CDR3 covers 15 residues. The CDR3 coding sequence is TGTGCCAGCAGCCGCACAGGGGGACCTAATGAAAAACTGTTTTTT. Amino acids: CASSRTGGPNEKLFF.

This chain connects TRBV7-9 to TRBJ1-2; the D is unclear. V was shortened by 3 bases and J by 7 bases, with 9 bases between the two germline ends. This CDR3 comprises 12 residues. From germline, CDR1 is SEHNR and CDR2 FQNEAQ (reference sequence). The CDR3 here is CASSLREIGYTF. CDR3 DNA: TGTGCCAGCAGCTTGCGGGAGATTGGCTACACCTTC. Filled out from reference TRBV7-9 and TRBJ1-2, the complete variable domain reads DTGVSQNPRHKITKRGQNVTFRCDPISEHNRLYWYRQTLGQGPEFLTYFQNEAQLEKSRLLSDRFSAERPKGSFSTLEIQRTEQGDSAMYLCASSLREIGYTFGSGTRLTVV.

The chain combines TRBV27 with TRBJ1-1; the D gene is possibly TRBD1 (5 bases). The CDR3 covers 13 residues. Germline V CDR1 and CDR2: MNHEY, SMNVEV (reference sequence). Trimming stripped 8 bases from V and 0 bases from J, with 10 bases between. The CDR3 bases are TGTGCCAGCTGGCCCAGGGTGAACACTGAAGCTTTCTTT. Its translation: CASWPRVNTEAFF.

This clone occurred a few times. This CDR3 is CSAEDREAFF. The CDR3 nucleotides read TGCAGTGCTGAGGACAGAGAAGCTTTCTTT. The gene calls are TRBV20-1 and TRBJ1-1; D might be TRBD1 (6 bases). Germline CDR1 DFQATT, CDR2 SNEGSKA (reference sequence). The CDR3 length is 10 residues. With 5 bases removed from V and 8 bases from J, the gap between germline ends came to 9 bases.

The genes are TRBV18 and TRBJ1-4, with TRBD1 identical over 7 bases. The CDR3 covers 14 residues. V lost 3 bases, J lost 8 bases, and 6 bases stayed unmatched. CDR1 is KGHSH and CDR2 is LQKENI in the germline V gene. CDR3 bases: TGTGCCAGCTCACCGAACAGGGGAAACGAAAAACTGTTTTTT. It encodes CASSPNRGNEKLFF.

This clone was seen only a few times. The rearrangement links TRBV5-6 to TRBJ1-3; D might be TRBD1 (6 bases). The CDR3 runs to 15 residues. CDR1 and CDR2 from the germline V gene are SGHDT and YYEEEE. V shed 4 bases and J shed 7 bases, with 18 bases lying between them. The CDR3 reads CASSPTGPLWNTIYF. Written as DNA, the CDR3 is TGTGCCAGCAGCCCAACAGGGCCCCTCTGGAACACCATATATTTT.

In regard to this clone: One junction end disagrees with the germline gene, perhaps due to a read error. The V gene is TRBV7-9, the J gene TRBJ2-5; D perhaps matches TRBD1 (5 bases). The CDR3 is 12 residues long. Germline lookup yields CDR1 SEHNR and CDR2 FQNEAQ (reference sequence). The chain's CDR3 is CSSSFDRETQYF. CDR3 bases: TGTTCCAGCAGCTTTGACAGAGAGACCCAGTACTTC.

The chain has TRBV7-9 and TRBJ2-1; D possibly corresponds to TRBD1 (6 bases). The germline V and J ends were trimmed by 4 bases and 0 bases, with 16 bases remaining between them. The V gene's germline CDR1 is SEHNR and CDR2 FQNEAQ (reference sequence). The CDR3 contains 17 residues. This CDR3 reads CASSSRRTESSYNEQFF. The CDR3 DNA is TGTGCCAGCAGCTCCCGTAGGACAGAGAGCTCCTACAATGAGCAGTTCTTC.

The chain carries TRBV19 and TRBJ2-2; 9 nucleotides align to TRBD1. Germline CDR1 LNHDA, CDR2 SQIVND (reference sequence). The J segment lost 5 bases and the V segment lost 4 bases, leaving 5 bases of the junction unmatched. The CDR3 sequence is 15 residues long. The CDR3 loop is CASSTRDRVTGELFF. The CDR3 DNA is TGTGCCAGTAGTACGCGGGACAGGGTAACCGGGGAGCTGTTTTTT. Combining the CDR3 with reference TRBV19 and TRBJ2-2 gives the whole variable domain DGGITQSPKYLFRKEGQNVTLSCEQNLNHDAMYWYRQDPGQGLRLIYYSQIVNDFQKGDIAEGYSVSREKKESFPLTVTSAQKNPTAFYLCASSTRDRVTGELFFGEGSRLTVL.

This chain uses TRBV19 with TRBJ2-1; 8 nucleotides match TRBD2. CDR1 LNHDA and CDR2 SQIVND come from the germline V gene (reference sequence). V shed 7 bases and J 2 bases; nucleotides not matched to a gene: 10. The CDR3 length is 16 residues. CDR3 nucleotide sequence: TGTGCCAGTACCCGACAGGAGCGGGGGACCTACAATGAGCAGTTCTTC. It translates to CASTRQERGTYNEQFF.

This clone was counted between two and nine times. The CDR3 is CAISNEGYEQYF. DNA for the CDR3: TGTGCCATCAGTAACGAGGGCTACGAGCAGTACTTC. The V gene is TRBV10-3, the J gene TRBJ2-7; TRBD2 is a possible D gene (5 bases). CDR1 ENHRY and CDR2 SYGVKD come from the germline V gene. The CDR3 is 12 amino acids. V lost 5 bases and J lost 3, with 8 bases in between.

Comment on this clone: Distinct nucleotide sequences in the sample also encode this CDR3. The V and J genes are TRBV6-5 and TRBJ1-1; D uncertain. Germline V gene sequence: CDR1 MNHEY, CDR2 SVGAGI. The CDR3 consists of 14 residues. Trimming took 2 bases from V and 1 from J, leaving 8 bases between them. The CDR3 nucleotides read TGTGCCAGCAGTTACCTTACAGCGAACACTGAAGCTTTCTTT. As protein: CASSYLTANTEAFF.

The J gene is TRBJ2-1, the V gene TRBV4-1; 10 nucleotides match TRBD1. The CDR3 runs 16 residues. Per the germline V gene, CDR1 is MGHRA and CDR2 is YSYEKL. V was pared by 4 bases and J by 4 bases, with 7 bases of the junction left unmatched. CDR3 sequence (DNA): TGCGCCAGCAGCCGACAGGGGGCTAGCGGGTACAATGAGCAGTTCTTC. Protein product: CASSRQGASGYNEQFF.

The chain has TRBV5-1 and TRBJ1-1; no clear D gene. The CDR3 spans 14 residues. The germline CDR1 and CDR2 sequences are SGHRS and YFSETQ. With 0 bases removed from V and 4 bases from J, the gap between germline ends came to 10 bases. The CDR3 DNA reads TGCGCCAGCAGCTTGGGGCAGGCAACCACTGAAGCTTTCTTT. Amino acids: CASSLGQATTEAFF.

The chain joins TRBV12-5 to TRBJ2-7; 8 bases match TRBD2. J gave up 6 bases and V 0 bases, and 4 bases lay outside the gene matches. The germline V gene encodes CDR1 LGHNT and CDR2 FRNRAP. The CDR3 is 14 residues long. As DNA, the CDR3 is TGTGCTAGTGGTTTGGTGAAGGGGACTAGCGAGCAGTACTTC. This encodes CASGLVKGTSEQYF. Complete variable domain (other parts from reference TRBV12-5 and TRBJ2-7): DARVTQTPRHKVTEMGQEVTMRCQPILGHNTVFWYRQTMMQGLELLAYFRNRAPLDDSGMPKDRFSAEMPDATLATLKIQPSEPRDSAVYFCASGLVKGTSEQYFGPGTRLTVT.

The V call is TRBV7-9, the J call TRBJ2-7; D gene unclear. Trimming left V 0 bases short and J 0 bases short, with 18 bases between. The CDR3 has 18 residues. CDR1 is SEHNR and CDR2 is FQNEAQ in the germline V gene (reference sequence). CDR3 residues: CASSLARFNQRSSYEQYF. As DNA, the CDR3 is TGTGCCAGCAGCTTAGCGCGATTTAATCAGAGGAGCTCCTACGAGCAGTACTTC.

The chain couples TRBV25-1 to TRBJ2-3; tentatively, D is TRBD1 (5 bases). Germline values: CDR1 MGHDK, CDR2 SYGVNS. V shed 2 bases and J shed 2 bases, with 11 bases lying between them. The CDR3 has 15 amino acids. The CDR3 DNA sequence: TGTGCCAGCAGTGAAGAGAAGGGGTACACAGATACGCAGTATTTT. Its translation is CASSEEKGYTDTQYF.